This TCR beta chain appears in the sequencing data of a study of cytomegalovirus exposure and HLA in healthy donors. The donors were part of the validation cohort of roughly 110 subjects. That cohort was separate from the first cohort, which comprised several hundred subjects. Germline V lookup: CDR1 SGHRS, CDR2 YFSETQ. The CDR3 extends over 18 amino acids. Trimming took 5 bases from V and 2 from J; bases not matched to a gene: 13. The repertoire was sequenced with immunoSEQ multiplex PCR; TCRdb's copy has only in-frame clones and lacks some. The sample shows some 250,000 clones, 90% of them seen only once.

This chain joins TRBV5-1 and TRBJ2-2; 9 bases are a match to TRBD1. The material sequenced was PBMCs. This TCR was recovered from a woman aged 25 to 45 in good health and CMV-seronegative. CDR3 sequence: CASSPMKGTGKNTGELFF. The CDR3 DNA sequence: TGCGCCAGCAGTCCCATGAAAGGGACAGGGAAAAACACCGGGGAGCTGTTTTTT. Looking up the rest from reference TRBV5-1 and TRBJ2-2 gives the full variable domain: KAGVTQTPRYLIKTRGQQVTLSCSPISGHRSVSWYQQTPGQGLQFLFEYFSETQRNKGNFPGRFSGRQFSNSRSEMNVSTLELGDSALYLCASSPMKGTGKNTGELFFGEGSRLTVL.